Below are 3 T cell receptor beta chains sequenced from a single sample in a study of blood T cell repertoires in COVID-19. Clones were sequenced by immunoSEQ multiplex PCR, and TCRdb holds only the in-frame ones, with some missing. The sample lists a few hundred thousand clones; 88% were seen once. Input material: peripheral blood. These receptor sequences come from a woman aged 25 to 39 with COVID-19, enrolled during active disease.

This clone came up a few times. The chain couples TRBV29-1 to TRBJ2-2; TRBD1 matches at 7 bases. The V and J ends lost 6 bases and 5 bases, in that order; junction bases with no gene match: 6. CDR3 length: 13 amino acids. Germline V gene data show CDR1 as SQVTM and CDR2 as ANQGSEA. The CDR3 spells CSVGQRATGELFF. Here the CDR3 DNA reads TGCAGCGTGGGACAGAGGGCAACCGGGGAGCTGTTTTTT.

This clone was seen only a few times. CDR3 nucleotides: TGTGCCAGTAGTCCCGGGACAGTCCCATTTCCGAATCAGCCCCAGCATTTT. This encodes CASSPGTVPFPNQPQHF. The chain joins TRBV19 to TRBJ1-5; TRBD1 matches 7 bases. Germline CDR1 is LNHDA and CDR2 is SQIVND (reference sequence). This CDR3 contains 17 residues. Germline trimming cut 5 bases from V and 4 bases from J; bases unmatched to any gene: 14.

The CDR3, as DNA: TGTGCCAGCAGCCCAGGGGGTCGCGAGACCCAGTACTTC. This codes for CASSPGGRETQYF. The rearrangement links TRBV3-1 (or the pseudogene TRBV3-2) to TRBJ2-5, with 7 bases fitting TRBD1. Per germline, CDR1 LGHDT and CDR2 YNNKEL (reference sequence). The CDR3 totals 13 residues. V trimming: 4 bases; J trimming: 5 bases; junction bases outside the gene matches: 4.